Listed below are T cell receptor beta chains from one sample, sequenced in a study of cytomegalovirus exposure and HLA in healthy donors. Repertoires were generated with immunoSEQ multiplex PCR, while TCRdb's copy carries only in-frame clones and drops some. This table holds about 160,000 clones, roughly four fifths found once. The specimen sequenced was PBMCs. Every receptor here comes from a girl aged 2-10 years in good health and CMV-seropositive. CDR3s include the opening cysteine and the closing phenylalanine or tryptophan. A D gene is named only where the DNA matches it firmly. Only some rows state a clone size, as once, few, many or a class for expanded clones.

J gene: TRBJ1-3
D gene: .
V gene: TRBV25-1
clone size: .
CDR3 protein: CASSEYKGARNTIYF
CDR3 DNA: TGTGCCAGCAGTGAATATAAAGGGGCTCGAAACACCATATATTTT

J gene: TRBJ2-5
D gene: TRBD2
V gene: TRBV28
clone size: .
CDR3 protein: CASSHNRLAEQETQYF
CDR3 DNA: TGTGCCAGCAGTCACAATCGACTAGCGGAGCAAGAGACCCAGTACTTC

J gene: TRBJ1-6
D gene: .
V gene: TRBV2
clone size: .
CDR3 protein: CASKPTEGDSPLHF
CDR3 DNA: TGTGCCAGCAAGCCTACCGAGGGAGATTCACCCCTCCACTTT

J gene: TRBJ1-3
D gene: .
V gene: TRBV5-1
clone size: .
CDR3 protein: CASSPSTGSAYTIYF
CDR3 DNA: TGCGCCAGCAGCCCCTCGACAGGTTCGGCATACACCATATATTTT

J gene: TRBJ2-1
D gene: TRBD2
V gene: TRBV30
clone size: .
CDR3 protein: CAWEGLAHSRGQFF
CDR3 DNA: TGTGCCTGGGAAGGACTAGCGCATTCTAGGGGGCAGTTCTTC

J gene: TRBJ1-2
D gene: .
V gene: TRBV2
clone size: .
CDR3 protein: CASSEYRDGYTF
CDR3 DNA: TGTGCCAGCAGTGAATACAGGGATGGCTACACCTTC

J gene: TRBJ2-5
D gene: TRBD2
V gene: TRBV4-1
clone size: .
CDR3 protein: CASSQTGLGETQYF
CDR3 DNA: TGCGCCAGCAGCCAAACGGGACTAGGGGAGACCCAGTACTTC

J gene: TRBJ2-7
D gene: TRBD2
V gene: TRBV6-5
clone size: .
CDR3 protein: CASSYSILAGYYEQYF
CDR3 DNA: TGTGCCAGCAGTTACTCGATCCTAGCGGGGTACTACGAGCAGTACTTC

J gene: TRBJ2-1
D gene: .
V gene: TRBV7-9
clone size: .
CDR3 protein: CASSLGSRGNEQFF
CDR3 DNA: TGTGCCAGCAGCTTAGGGTCGAGAGGCAATGAGCAGTTCTTC

J gene: TRBJ2-5
D gene: TRBD2
V gene: TRBV30
clone size: .
CDR3 protein: CAWMGGLAGVRQETQYF
CDR3 DNA: TGTGCCTGGATGGGTGGACTAGCGGGAGTTCGGCAAGAGACCCAGTACTTC

J gene: TRBJ2-1
D gene: .
V gene: TRBV29-1
clone size: .
CDR3 protein: CSVRVGTNANEQFF
CDR3 DNA: TGCAGCGTACGAGTGGGGACAAACGCAAATGAGCAGTTCTTC

J gene: TRBJ2-3
D gene: .
V gene: TRBV30
clone size: few
CDR3 protein: CAWSVQVTQYF
CDR3 DNA: TGTGCCTGGAGTGTACAAGTTACGCAGTATTTT

J gene: TRBJ2-6
D gene: TRBD2
V gene: TRBV18
clone size: .
CDR3 protein: CASSPLLTSARNSGANVLTF
CDR3 DNA: TGTGCCAGCTCCCCCCTTCTGACTAGCGCCCGAAACTCTGGGGCCAACGTCCTGACTTTC

J gene: TRBJ2-5
D gene: .
V gene: TRBV19
clone size: .
CDR3 protein: CASSLSGRETQYF
CDR3 DNA: TGTGCCAGTAGTTTGTCAGGGAGGGAGACCCAGTACTTC

J gene: TRBJ2-7
D gene: .
V gene: TRBV7-3
clone size: few
CDR3 protein: CASSLIAYEQYF
CDR3 DNA: TGTGCCAGCAGCTTAATCGCCTACGAGCAGTACTTC

J gene: TRBJ1-5
D gene: .
V gene: TRBV19
clone size: .
CDR3 protein: CASTRTAYSNQPQHF
CDR3 DNA: TGTGCCAGTACAAGGACAGCTTATAGCAATCAGCCCCAGCATTTT

J gene: TRBJ2-2
D gene: .
V gene: TRBV19
clone size: once
CDR3 protein: CASRSSGVAGELFF
CDR3 DNA: TGTGCCAGTAGGTCGTCCGGGGTTGCCGGGGAGCTGTTTTTT

J gene: TRBJ1-5
D gene: .
V gene: TRBV30
clone size: once
CDR3 protein: CAWTLSGNQPQHF
CDR3 DNA: TGTGCCTGGACCTTAAGCGGCAATCAGCCCCAGCATTTT

J gene: TRBJ1-5
D gene: .
V gene: TRBV29-1
clone size: .
CDR3 protein: CSVLYVSTQDLRRPQHF
CDR3 DNA: TGCAGCGTTCTCTATGTTTCGACACAGGATCTGAGGAGGCCCCAGCATTTT

J gene: TRBJ1-5
D gene: TRBD1
V gene: TRBV13
clone size: few
CDR3 protein: CASSLAQGNQPQHF
CDR3 DNA: TGTGCCAGCAGCTTAGCACAGGGGAATCAGCCCCAGCATTTT

J gene: TRBJ2-6
D gene: TRBD2
V gene: TRBV19
clone size: .
CDR3 protein: CASSTGGFGSGANVLTF
CDR3 DNA: TGTGCCAGTAGTACGGGGGGGTTTGGGTCTGGGGCCAACGTCCTGACTTTC

J gene: TRBJ2-3
D gene: .
V gene: TRBV28
clone size: .
CDR3 protein: CASLGGTSTDTQYF
CDR3 DNA: TGTGCCAGCCTCGGCGGGACTAGCACAGATACGCAGTATTTT

J gene: TRBJ2-7
D gene: TRBD1
V gene: TRBV4-1
clone size: .
CDR3 protein: CASSQVSQGLYEQYF
CDR3 DNA: TGCGCCAGCAGCCAAGTGTCACAGGGGCTCTACGAGCAGTACTTC

J gene: TRBJ1-3
D gene: .
V gene: TRBV7-9
clone size: .
CDR3 protein: CASSQGPTNTIYF
CDR3 DNA: TGTGCCAGCAGCCAGGGGCCTACAAACACCATATATTTT

J gene: TRBJ1-5
D gene: TRBD1
V gene: TRBV5-1
clone size: few
CDR3 protein: CASSVGTGVQPQHF
CDR3 DNA: TGCGCCAGCAGCGTAGGGACAGGGGTTCAGCCCCAGCATTTT

J gene: TRBJ2-7
D gene: TRBD2
V gene: TRBV30
clone size: .
CDR3 protein: CAWSVLAGNYEQYF
CDR3 DNA: TGTGCCTGGAGTGTACTAGCGGGGAACTACGAGCAGTACTTC

J gene: TRBJ2-2
D gene: .
V gene: TRBV2
clone size: .
CDR3 protein: CASSHLSGTGELFF
CDR3 DNA: TGTGCCAGCAGTCACTTAAGCGGGACCGGGGAGCTGTTTTTT

J gene: TRBJ2-7
D gene: .
V gene: TRBV7-2
clone size: .
CDR3 protein: CASSSYGSSYEQYF
CDR3 DNA: TGTGCCAGCAGTTCATACGGGAGCTCCTACGAGCAGTACTTC

J gene: TRBJ1-1
D gene: .
V gene: TRBV30
clone size: .
CDR3 protein: CAWSGGRGNTEAFF
CDR3 DNA: TGTGCCTGGAGTGGAGGGCGGGGGAACACTGAAGCTTTCTTT

J gene: TRBJ2-2
D gene: .
V gene: TRBV12-5
clone size: .
CDR3 protein: CASGHLRTRELFF
CDR3 DNA: TGTGCTAGTGGCCACCTAAGAACCCGGGAGCTGTTTTTT

J gene: TRBJ2-1
D gene: .
V gene: TRBV28
clone size: .
CDR3 protein: CASRENFYNEQFF
CDR3 DNA: TGTGCCAGCCGGGAGAATTTCTACAATGAGCAGTTCTTC

J gene: TRBJ1-1
D gene: .
V gene: TRBV6-1
clone size: .
CDR3 protein: CASIGGNTEAFF
CDR3 DNA: TGTGCCAGCATCGGAGGGAACACTGAAGCTTTCTTT

J gene: TRBJ1-2
D gene: .
V gene: TRBV25-1
clone size: .
CDR3 protein: CASSSDGLNYGYTF
CDR3 DNA: TGTGCCAGCAGTTCCGACGGGTTAAACTATGGCTACACCTTC

J gene: TRBJ1-1
D gene: .
V gene: TRBV27
clone size: .
CDR3 protein: CASSFSWGGIENTEAFF
CDR3 DNA: TGTGCCAGCAGTTTCAGTTGGGGCGGAATAGAGAACACTGAAGCTTTCTTT

J gene: TRBJ1-1
D gene: TRBD1
V gene: TRBV27
clone size: .
CDR3 protein: CASSLGGTGGRRDTEAFF
CDR3 DNA: TGTGCCAGCAGTTTAGGCGGGACAGGGGGCCGACGGGACACTGAAGCTTTCTTT

J gene: TRBJ1-5
D gene: .
V gene: TRBV6-1
clone size: .
CDR3 protein: CASSETRPGDQPQHF
CDR3 DNA: TGTGCCAGCAGTGAAACGAGGCCGGGGGATCAGCCCCAGCATTTT

J gene: TRBJ2-1
D gene: TRBD2
V gene: TRBV12-5
clone size: .
CDR3 protein: CASGLRRGLAGDHEQFF
CDR3 DNA: TGTGCTAGTGGTTTGAGGAGGGGACTAGCGGGAGACCATGAGCAGTTCTTC

J gene: TRBJ2-2
D gene: TRBD2
V gene: TRBV4-1
clone size: once
CDR3 protein: CASSLQTSGLRAGELFF
CDR3 DNA: TGCGCCAGCAGCTTGCAAACTAGCGGGCTTAGGGCGGGGGAGCTGTTTTTT

J gene: TRBJ1-2
D gene: TRBD1
V gene: TRBV30
clone size: .
CDR3 protein: CAWKDRENYGYTF
CDR3 DNA: TGTGCCTGGAAGGACAGGGAAAACTATGGCTACACCTTC

J gene: TRBJ2-1
D gene: .
V gene: TRBV30
clone size: .
CDR3 protein: CACQWRVVGSYNEQFF
CDR3 DNA: TGTGCCTGTCAATGGCGGGTAGTGGGGTCCTACAATGAGCAGTTCTTC

J gene: TRBJ1-5
D gene: TRBD1
V gene: TRBV4-1
clone size: .
CDR3 protein: CASSQGQGGQPQHF
CDR3 DNA: TGCGCCAGCAGCCAAGGACAGGGTGGCCAGCCCCAGCATTTT

J gene: TRBJ2-6
D gene: TRBD2
V gene: TRBV2
clone size: .
CDR3 protein: CASTWGRGAGANVLTF
CDR3 DNA: TGTGCCAGCACTTGGGGTCGGGGGGCTGGGGCCAACGTCCTGACTTTC

J gene: TRBJ1-6
D gene: .
V gene: TRBV30
clone size: .
CDR3 protein: CAWSVRVDSPLHF
CDR3 DNA: TGTGCCTGGAGTGTACGGGTTGATTCACCCCTCCACTTT

J gene: TRBJ2-2
D gene: TRBD1
V gene: TRBV25-1
clone size: .
CDR3 protein: CASSPRDRASGELFF
CDR3 DNA: TGTGCCAGCAGCCCCAGGGACAGGGCGTCCGGGGAGCTGTTTTTT

J gene: TRBJ2-5
D gene: .
V gene: TRBV27
clone size: few
CDR3 protein: CATIPTAGHRQETQYF
CDR3 DNA: TGTGCCACCATCCCTACAGCCGGACACCGCCAAGAGACCCAGTACTTC

J gene: TRBJ2-7
D gene: .
V gene: TRBV30
clone size: .
CDR3 protein: CAWSEGGDYEQYF
CDR3 DNA: TGTGCCTGGAGTGAGGGGGGGGACTACGAGCAGTACTTC

J gene: TRBJ2-3
D gene: .
V gene: TRBV5-1
clone size: .
CDR3 protein: CASSRRDRGPDTQYF
CDR3 DNA: TGCGCCAGCAGCCGGAGGGACCGCGGCCCAGATACGCAGTATTTT

J gene: TRBJ1-5
D gene: .
V gene: TRBV28
clone size: .
CDR3 protein: CASKEGYQPQHF
CDR3 DNA: TGTGCCAGCAAGGAGGGCTATCAGCCCCAGCATTTT